Listed here is a single T cell receptor beta chain. These data are taken from a study of blood T cell repertoires in COVID-19. Study-wide background: Italy, Spain and the United States were the sources of the convalescent and acute COVID-19 samples.

Measured with immunoSEQ multiplex PCR; TCRdb has only the in-frame clones, and not every one. The table has 200,000 to 250,000 clones, almost 85% seen once. This CDR3 region has 15 residues. J lost 3 bases, V lost 4 bases, and 6 bases had no gene match. CDR1 and CDR2 (germline): KGHSH, LQKENI. The chain is built from TRBV18 and TRBJ1-2; 9 bases align to TRBD1. The material sequenced was peripheral blood. The receptor was derived from a man over 45 with acute or convalescent COVID-19. DNA for the CDR3: TGTGCCAGCTCACAGGGACAGGGAGCTGACTATGGCTACACCTTC. Translating gives CASSQGQGADYGYTF.